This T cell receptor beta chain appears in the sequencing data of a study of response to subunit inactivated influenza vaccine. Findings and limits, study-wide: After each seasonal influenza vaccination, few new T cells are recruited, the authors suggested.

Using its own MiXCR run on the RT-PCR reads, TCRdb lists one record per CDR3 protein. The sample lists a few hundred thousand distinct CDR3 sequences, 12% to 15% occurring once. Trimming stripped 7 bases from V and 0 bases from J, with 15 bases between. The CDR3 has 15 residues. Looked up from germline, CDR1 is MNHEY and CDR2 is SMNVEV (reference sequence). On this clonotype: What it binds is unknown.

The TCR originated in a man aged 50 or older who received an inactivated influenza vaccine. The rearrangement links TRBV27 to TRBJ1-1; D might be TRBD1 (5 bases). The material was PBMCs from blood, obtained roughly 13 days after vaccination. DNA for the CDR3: TGTGCCAGCAAACGATTGGGGGAATTGAACACTGAAGCTTTCTTT. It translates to CASKRLGELNTEAFF.